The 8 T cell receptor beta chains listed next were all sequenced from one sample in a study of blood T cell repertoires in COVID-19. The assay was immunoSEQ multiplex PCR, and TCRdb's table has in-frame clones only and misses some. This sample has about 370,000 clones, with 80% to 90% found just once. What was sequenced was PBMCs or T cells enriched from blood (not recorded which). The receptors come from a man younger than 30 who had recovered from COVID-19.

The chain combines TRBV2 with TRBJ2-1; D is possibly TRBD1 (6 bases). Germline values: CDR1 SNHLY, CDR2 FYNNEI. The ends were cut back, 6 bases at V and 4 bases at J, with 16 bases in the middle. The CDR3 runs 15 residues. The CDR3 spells CASRGARGVYNEQFF. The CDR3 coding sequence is TGTGCCAGCAGGGGGGCCCGAGGGGTATACAATGAGCAGTTCTTC.

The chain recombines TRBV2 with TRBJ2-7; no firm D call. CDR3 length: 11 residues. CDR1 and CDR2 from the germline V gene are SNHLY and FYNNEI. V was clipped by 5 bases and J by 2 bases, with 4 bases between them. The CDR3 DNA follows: TGTGCCAGCAGTCGAGCCTACGAGCAGTACTTC. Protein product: CASSRAYEQYF.

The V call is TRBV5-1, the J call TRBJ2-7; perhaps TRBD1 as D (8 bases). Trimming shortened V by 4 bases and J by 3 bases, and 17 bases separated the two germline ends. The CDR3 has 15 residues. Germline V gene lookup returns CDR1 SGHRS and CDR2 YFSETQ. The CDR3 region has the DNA TGCGCCAGCAGCACAACGACAGGGGAGGGCTACGAGCAGTACTTC. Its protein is CASSTTTGEGYEQYF.

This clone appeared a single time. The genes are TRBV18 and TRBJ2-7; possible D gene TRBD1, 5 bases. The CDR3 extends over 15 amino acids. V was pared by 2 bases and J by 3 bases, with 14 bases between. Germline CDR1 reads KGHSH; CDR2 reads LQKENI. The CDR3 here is CASSPRSDSYYEQYF. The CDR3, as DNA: TGTGCCAGCTCACCAAGGAGCGACAGTTACTACGAGCAGTACTTC.

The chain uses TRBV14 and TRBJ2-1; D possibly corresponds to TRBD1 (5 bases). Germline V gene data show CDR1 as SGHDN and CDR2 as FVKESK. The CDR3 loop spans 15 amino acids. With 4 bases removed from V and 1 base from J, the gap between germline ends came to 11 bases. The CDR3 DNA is TGTGCCAGCAGCCGAAAGGGGAATTCCTACAATGAGCAGTTCTTC. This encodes CASSRKGNSYNEQFF. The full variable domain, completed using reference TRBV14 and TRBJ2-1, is EAGVTQFPSHSVIEKGQTVTLRCDPISGHDNLYWYRRVMGKEIKFLLHFVKESKQDESGMPNNRFLAERTGGTYSTLKVQPAELEDSGVYFCASSRKGNSYNEQFFGPGTRLTVL.

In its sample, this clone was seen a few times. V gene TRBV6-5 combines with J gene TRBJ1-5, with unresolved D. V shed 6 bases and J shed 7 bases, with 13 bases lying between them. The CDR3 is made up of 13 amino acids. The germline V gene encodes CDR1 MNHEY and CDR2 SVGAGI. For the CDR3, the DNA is TGTGCCAGCAGAAAGCAGTGGGCGCAGCCCCAGCATTTT. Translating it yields CASRKQWAQPQHF.

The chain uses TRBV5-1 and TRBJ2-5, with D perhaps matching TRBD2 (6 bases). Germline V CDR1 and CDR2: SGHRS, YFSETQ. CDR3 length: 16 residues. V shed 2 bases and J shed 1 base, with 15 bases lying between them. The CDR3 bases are TGCGCCAGCAGCTTATCGACTGGAGGGTCCCAAGAGACCCAGTACTTC. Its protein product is CASSLSTGGSQETQYF.

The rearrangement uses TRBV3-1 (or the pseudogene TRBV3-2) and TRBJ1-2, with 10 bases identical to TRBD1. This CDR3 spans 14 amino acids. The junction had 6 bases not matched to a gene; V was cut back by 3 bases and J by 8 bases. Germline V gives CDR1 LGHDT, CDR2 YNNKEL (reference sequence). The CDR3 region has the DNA TGTGCCAGCAGCCACCCGGGACAGGGGAACGGCTACACCTTC. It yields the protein CASSHPGQGNGYTF.